Below are 31 T cell receptor beta chains sequenced from a single sample in a study of blood T cells in healthy people across ages. PCR was performed a second time for about 7 to 11 cycles using a sample-barcoded 5' primer and a J-beta primer mix. Each CDR3 protein is one row after TCRdb ran MiXCR on the 5' RACE reads. This table has under 1,100,000 distinct CDR3 sequences, 20% to 25% appearing once. The same sample was also studied in work on T cells of mothers and their children.

The source material was blood. Source of these receptors: a girl aged 2-10 years in good health.

The chain has TRBV27 and TRBJ1-5; possibly TRBD1 for D (5 bases). Germline CDR1 is MNHEY and CDR2 is SMNVEV (reference sequence). V shed 3 bases and J shed 4 bases, with 13 bases lying between them. The CDR3 runs to 15 residues. The DNA for the CDR3 is TGTGCCAGCAGTTTTCTGGCAGGGATTAATCAGCCCCAGCATTTT. It yields the protein CASSFLAGINQPQHF.

The gene calls are TRBV11-2 and TRBJ2-5; 7 bases are a match to TRBD1. TRBJ2-7 explains the end of the DNA better; the J call may be wrong. The CDR3 has 13 residues. Per germline, CDR1 SGHAT and CDR2 FQNNGV. The CDR3 bases are TGTGCCAGCAGCTTCGACAGGGCGGGCGAGCAGTACTTC. This sequence encodes CASSFDRAGEQYF.

In its sample, this clonotype was seen many times. The chain combines TRBV7-3 with TRBJ1-1; 8 bases match TRBD1. Unmatched junction bases numbered 5, after V lost 5 bases and J lost 3 bases. This CDR3 is built from 14 residues. Germline V CDR1 and CDR2: SGHTA, FQGTGA. The CDR3 here is CASSLTGADTEAFF. Here the CDR3 DNA reads TGTGCCAGCAGCCTGACAGGGGCGGACACTGAAGCTTTCTTT.

The rearrangement links TRBV7-9 to TRBJ1-6; D gene ambiguous. Germline-derived CDR1 and CDR2 are SEHNR and FQNEAQ (reference sequence). The CDR3 has 16 residues. V was trimmed by 1 base and J by 0 bases, leaving 7 bases between them. CDR3 amino acids: CASSLERVSYNSPLHF. The CDR3 DNA sequence: TGTGCCAGCAGCTTAGAGAGAGTCTCCTATAATTCACCCCTCCACTTT.

This clonotype has a handful of counts. The chain couples TRBV5-6 to TRBJ2-4, with a tentative D call TRBD1 (6 bases). CDR3 length: 14 residues. Germline values: CDR1 SGHDT, CDR2 YYEEEE. Deletions cut 3 bases from V and 8 bases from J, with 15 bases between. The CDR3 loop is CASSSGTGLDIQYF. CDR3 coding DNA: TGTGCCAGCAGCTCCGGTACAGGGTTGGACATTCAGTACTTC.

This clonotype occurred a few times. The chain carries TRBV12-3 or TRBV12-4 and TRBJ2-5; TRBD2 is a possible D gene (6 bases). The J call is doubtful: the DNA matches TRBJ2-7 better. The CDR3 length is 14 residues. CDR3 region: CASRDGGSSYEQYF. DNA of the CDR3: TGTGCCAGCAGGGACGGGGGAAGCTCCTACGAGCAGTACTTC.

This rearrangement joins TRBV6-6 to TRBJ2-7; 8 bases line up with TRBD2. The trim removed 4 bases at V and 7 bases at J, leaving 12 bases unmatched. The germline CDR1 and CDR2 sequences are MNHNY and SVGAGI (reference sequence). The CDR3 totals 15 residues. The CDR3 DNA reads TGTGCCAGCAGTTTGCCCCGGGGGGGGTATAGAGAGCAGTACTTC. This sequence encodes CASSLPRGGYREQYF.

The chain links TRBV5-8 to TRBJ2-4; D is undetermined. Looked up from germline, CDR1 is SGHTS and CDR2 is YDEGEE. CDR3 length: 14 amino acids. Trimming stripped 4 bases from V and 3 bases from J, with 11 bases between. CDR3 nucleotides: TGTGCCAGCAGCCCCGGTTCGGGCAAAAACATTCAGTACTTC. Protein sequence: CASSPGSGKNIQYF.

CDR3 loop: CAIRPLGGELFF. DNA for the CDR3: TGTGCCATCAGGCCATTAGGCGGGGAGCTGTTTTTT. The chain employs TRBV10-3 and TRBJ2-2; D call uncertain. The V end lost 6 bases, the J end lost 7 bases, and 9 bases lay between the germline ends. From germline, CDR1 is ENHRY and CDR2 SYGVKD. CDR3 length equals 12 residues.

In this sample, this clonotype turned up a few times. The gene calls are TRBV10-3 and TRBJ2-5; 7 positions agree with TRBD2. CDR1 and CDR2 (germline): ENHRY, SYGVKD. The CDR3 is made up of 16 amino acids. With 3 bases clipped from V and 2 bases from J, the junction kept 9 bases outside the gene matches. CDR3 loop: CAISDRGSGHQETQYF. CDR3 bases: TGTGCCATCAGTGATCGGGGTAGCGGGCATCAAGAGACCCAGTACTTC.

The CDR3 region is CASSFGTFRSELFF. In DNA, the CDR3 is TGTGCCAGCAGTTTCGGTACATTCAGGAGTGAGCTGTTTTTT. The rearrangement joins TRBV27 to TRBJ2-2; unclear D gene. Germline V gene sequence: CDR1 MNHEY, CDR2 SMNVEV (reference sequence). The CDR3 consists of 14 residues. Trimming took 3 bases from V and 11 from J, leaving 16 bases between them.

The chain recombines TRBV2 with TRBJ1-2; maybe TRBD1 (6 bases). CDR1 SNHLY and CDR2 FYNNEI come from the germline V gene. Trimming removed 6 bases at V and 6 bases at J, with 17 bases between. The CDR3 consists of 14 residues. CDR3 sequence (DNA): TGTGCCAGCAGCCTCTTGTTGGACAGCCATGGCTACACCTTC. This sequence encodes CASSLLLDSHGYTF.

V and J are TRBV6-6 and TRBJ2-5, with D maybe TRBD1 (6 bases). The DNA end is more similar to TRBJ2-7, so the J call may be wrong. In germline, CDR1 is MNHNY, CDR2 SVGAGI (reference sequence). The CDR3 totals 14 residues. CDR3 protein: CASTDPQGSYEQYF. In DNA, the CDR3 is TGTGCCAGCACTGATCCGCAGGGGAGCTACGAGCAGTACTTC.

There are a few counts of this clonotype. CDR3 sequence: CSASGGQVEAFF. The CDR3 DNA follows: TGCAGTGCTAGCGGAGGACAGGTTGAAGCTTTCTTT. This sequence joins TRBV20-1 and TRBJ1-1; 7 bases agree with TRBD1. The CDR3 spans 12 residues. CDR1 is DFQATT and CDR2 is SNEGSKA in the germline V gene (reference sequence). V lost 3 bases, J lost 7 bases, and 5 bases stayed unmatched.

This clonotype was seen only a few times. The rearrangement joins TRBV5-1 to TRBJ1-3, with D unclear. The CDR3 has 11 residues. The V end lost 0 bases, the J end lost 9 bases, and 4 bases lay between the germline ends. Germline CDR1 reads SGHRS; CDR2 reads YFSETQ. The CDR3 loop is CASSLDGTIYF. The CDR3 bases are TGCGCCAGCAGCTTGGATGGCACCATATATTTT.

This chain links TRBV9 with TRBJ2-3; the D gene is possibly TRBD1 (6 bases). The CDR3 has 17 amino acids. Germline V CDR1 and CDR2: SGDLS, YYNGEE. V lost 2 bases, J lost 3 bases, and 19 bases lay in between. The CDR3 loop is CASSVTGQIEPTDTQYF. CDR3 DNA: TGTGCCAGCAGCGTCACCGGACAGATAGAACCGACAGATACGCAGTATTTT. Variable domain in full (rest from reference TRBV9 and TRBJ2-3): DSGVTQTPKHLITATGQRVTLRCSPRSGDLSVYWYQQSLDQGLQFLIQYYNGEERAKGNILERFSAQQFPDLHSELNLSSLELGDSALYFCASSVTGQIEPTDTQYFGPGTRLTVL.

This chain uses TRBV29-1 with TRBJ1-1, with 10 bases lining up with TRBD1. The CDR3 is made up of 12 amino acids. Looked up from germline, CDR1 is SQVTM and CDR2 is ANQGSEA. V lost 6 bases, J lost 4 bases, and 2 bases stayed unmatched. CDR3 nucleotide sequence: TGCAGCGTGCGGACAGGGGGCACTGAAGCTTTCTTT. This gives the protein CSVRTGGTEAFF.

In this sample, this clonotype turned up a few times. J is TRBJ2-3 and V is TRBV7-8; D perhaps matches TRBD2 (7 bases). V was pared by 3 bases and J by 4 bases, with 14 bases between. Per the germline V gene, CDR1 is SGHVS and CDR2 is FQNEAQ. This CDR3 contains 15 residues. The CDR3 DNA sequence: TGTGCCAGCAGCTTGAGGGGGAGGGCCCCAGATACGCAGTATTTT. Its protein product is CASSLRGRAPDTQYF.

V usage is TRBV14 and J usage is TRBJ2-5; D perhaps matches TRBD2 (6 bases). The end of the DNA aligns better with TRBJ2-7, so the J call may be wrong. Looked up from germline, CDR1 is SGHDN and CDR2 is FVKESK. The CDR3 spans 15 residues. The CDR3 sequence: CASSLTQSRGTEQYF. CDR3 coding DNA: TGTGCCAGCAGCCTTACACAATCCCGGGGGACCGAGCAGTACTTC.

The rearrangement joins TRBV5-1 to TRBJ1-2; 7 bases are shared with TRBD1. CDR3 length: 16 amino acids. Germline assignment: CDR1 SGHRS and CDR2 YFSETQ. Germline trimming cut 4 bases from V and 8 bases from J; bases unmatched to any gene: 17. CDR3 coding DNA: TGCGCCAGCAGCCCCCAGGCCGGAACAGGGGAGGAAGGCTACACCTTC. Protein sequence: CASSPQAGTGEEGYTF.

This clonotype appeared a few times. J is TRBJ1-1 and V is TRBV9; perhaps TRBD1 as D (6 bases). The CDR3 spans 18 residues. The V gene lost 4 bases and the J gene lost 0 bases, with 22 bases spanning the gap. Germline loops: CDR1 SGDLS, CDR2 YYNGEE. CDR3 in amino acids: CASSLTGWVMGVNTEAFF. For the CDR3, the DNA is TGTGCCAGCAGCTTAACAGGGTGGGTGATGGGAGTGAACACTGAAGCTTTCTTT.

V usage is TRBV27 and J usage is TRBJ2-7; D possibly corresponds to TRBD1 (6 bases). The germline CDR1 and CDR2 sequences are MNHEY and SMNVEV (reference sequence). V was trimmed by 6 bases and J by 6 bases, leaving 12 bases between them. The CDR3 length is 12 residues. The CDR3 here is CASRNRVGEQYF. The CDR3 nucleotides read TGTGCCAGCAGGAACAGGGTGGGCGAGCAGTACTTC.

This clonotype was seen only a few times. The missing conserved phenylalanine or tryptophan at the end of this CDR3 makes a read error likely. The V call is TRBV7-3, the J call TRBJ2-3, with 11 bases identical to TRBD2. The CDR3 covers 15 residues. J gave up 4 bases and V 6 bases, and 6 bases lay outside the gene matches. Germline values: CDR1 SGHTA, CDR2 FQGTGA. The CDR3 nucleotides read TGTGCCAGCAGACTTACTAGCGGGAGTTCAGATACGCAGTATCTT. Its protein is CASRLTSGSSDTQYL.

V and J are TRBV6-5 and TRBJ2-7; D could derive from TRBD1 or TRBD2 (5 bases each). Germline lookup yields CDR1 MNHEY and CDR2 SVGAGI. The CDR3 length is 16 residues. The ends were cut back, 0 bases at V and 4 bases at J, with 16 bases in the middle. The CDR3 DNA is TGTGCCAGCAGTTACTCGTTCGGGACGGCCCCATACGAGCAGTACTTC. This codes for CASSYSFGTAPYEQYF.

V and J are TRBV10-3 and TRBJ2-7; D is possibly TRBD2 (6 bases). Germline assignment: CDR1 ENHRY and CDR2 SYGVKD. V was cut by 9 bases and J by 3 bases, with 12 bases left in between. The CDR3 is made up of 12 amino acids. In nucleotides, the CDR3 is TGTGCCATATCCGGGAGCAACTACGAGCAGTACTTC. Translating gives CAISGSNYEQYF.

V gene TRBV20-1 combines with J gene TRBJ1-2; D is uncertain. V dropped 2 bases and J dropped 0 bases, with 7 bases sitting between them. This CDR3 has 13 amino acids. Germline values: CDR1 DFQATT, CDR2 SNEGSKA (reference sequence). The CDR3 sequence is CSARSQTNYGYTF. CDR3 in DNA: TGCAGTGCTAGAAGTCAGACTAACTATGGCTACACCTTC.

The V call is TRBV5-1, the J call TRBJ2-5; 10 bases are shared with TRBD1. Germline assignment: CDR1 SGHRS and CDR2 YFSETQ. This CDR3 comprises 15 residues. Germline trimming cut 0 bases from V and 4 bases from J; bases unmatched to any gene: 3. Written as DNA, the CDR3 is TGCGCCAGCAGCTTGGAGGGACAGGGGAGAGAGACCCAGTACTTC. Its protein product is CASSLEGQGRETQYF.

CDR3: CSTHGPNAQGTQYF. The CDR3 DNA follows: TGCAGCACTCACGGGCCTAATGCACAGGGTACGCAGTATTTT. This chain connects TRBV20-1 to TRBJ2-3, with D perhaps TRBD1 (6 bases). CDR1 and CDR2 from the germline V gene are DFQATT and SNEGSKA (reference sequence). This CDR3 contains 14 residues.

This clonotype was observed a handful of times. The chain employs TRBV20-1 and TRBJ2-7; 8 bases are shared with TRBD1. The V segment lost 0 bases and the J segment 6 bases; nucleotides outside the gene matches: 10. The CDR3 is 15 amino acids. CDR1 is DFQATT, CDR2 SNEGSKA, per germline (reference sequence). The CDR3 spells CSARDSRTGMGEQYF. For the CDR3, the DNA is TGCAGTGCTAGAGATAGCAGGACAGGGATGGGCGAGCAGTACTTC.

In its sample, this clonotype was seen a few times. The rearrangement uses TRBV20-1 and TRBJ2-1; D unresolved. The CDR3 spans 13 residues. In germline, CDR1 is DFQATT, CDR2 SNEGSKA (reference sequence). V lost 3 bases to trimming and J lost 9 bases, with 15 bases between them. The CDR3 loop is CSASTILASEQFF. The CDR3 DNA is TGCAGTGCTAGCACGATTCTCGCCAGTGAGCAGTTCTTC.

This clonotype was found a few times. CDR3 sequence reads: CASSLVVTYEQYF. CDR3 DNA: TGTGCCAGCAGTTTAGTGGTGACCTACGAGCAGTACTTC. The chain combines TRBV28 with TRBJ2-5; no clear D. The last part of the DNA fits TRBJ2-7 better; the J call may be wrong. The CDR3 has 13 amino acids. Germline V gives CDR1 MDHEN, CDR2 SYDVKM.